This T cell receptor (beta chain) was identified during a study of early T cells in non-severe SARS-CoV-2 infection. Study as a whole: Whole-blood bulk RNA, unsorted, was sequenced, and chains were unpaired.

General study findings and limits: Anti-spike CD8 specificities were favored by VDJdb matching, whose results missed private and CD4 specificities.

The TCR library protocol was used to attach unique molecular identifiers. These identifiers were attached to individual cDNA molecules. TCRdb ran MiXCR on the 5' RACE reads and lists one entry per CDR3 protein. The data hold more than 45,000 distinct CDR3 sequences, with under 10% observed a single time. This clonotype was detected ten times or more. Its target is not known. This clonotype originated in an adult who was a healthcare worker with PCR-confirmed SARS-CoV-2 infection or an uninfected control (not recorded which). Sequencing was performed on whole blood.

This CDR3 reads CASSSGQGRGGELFF. DNA for the CDR3: TGTGCCAGCAGCTCAGGACAGGGAAGAGGCGGGGAGCTGTTTTTT. The V call is TRBV7-6, the J call TRBJ2-2; 8 bases agree with TRBD1. The V gene's germline CDR1 is SGHVS and CDR2 FNYEAQ. J gave up 7 bases and V 4 bases, and 8 bases lay outside the gene matches. This CDR3 comprises 15 residues. Looking up the rest from reference TRBV7-6 and TRBJ2-2 gives the full variable domain: GAGVSQSPRYKVTKRGQDVALRCDPISGHVSLYWYRQALGQGPEFLTYFNYEAQQDKSGLPNDRFSAERPEGSISTLTIQRTEQRDSAMYRCASSSGQGRGGELFFGEGSRLTVL.